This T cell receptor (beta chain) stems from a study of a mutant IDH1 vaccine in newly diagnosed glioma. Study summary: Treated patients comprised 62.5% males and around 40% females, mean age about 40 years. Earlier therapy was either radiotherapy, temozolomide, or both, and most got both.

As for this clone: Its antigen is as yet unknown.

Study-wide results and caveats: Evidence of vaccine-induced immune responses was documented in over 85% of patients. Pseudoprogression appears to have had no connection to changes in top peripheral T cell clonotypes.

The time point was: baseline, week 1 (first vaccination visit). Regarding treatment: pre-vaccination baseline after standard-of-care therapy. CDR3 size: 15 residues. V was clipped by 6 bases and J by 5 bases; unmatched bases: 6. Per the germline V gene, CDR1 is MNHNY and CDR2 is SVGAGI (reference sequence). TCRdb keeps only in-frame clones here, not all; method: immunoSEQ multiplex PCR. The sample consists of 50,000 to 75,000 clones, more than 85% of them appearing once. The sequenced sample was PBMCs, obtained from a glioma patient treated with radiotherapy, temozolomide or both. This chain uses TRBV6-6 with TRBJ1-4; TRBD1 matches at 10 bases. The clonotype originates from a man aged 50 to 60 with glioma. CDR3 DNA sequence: TGTGCCAGCAGCCGCCGGACAGGGGGAAATGAAAAACTGTTTTTT. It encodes CASSRRTGGNEKLFF.